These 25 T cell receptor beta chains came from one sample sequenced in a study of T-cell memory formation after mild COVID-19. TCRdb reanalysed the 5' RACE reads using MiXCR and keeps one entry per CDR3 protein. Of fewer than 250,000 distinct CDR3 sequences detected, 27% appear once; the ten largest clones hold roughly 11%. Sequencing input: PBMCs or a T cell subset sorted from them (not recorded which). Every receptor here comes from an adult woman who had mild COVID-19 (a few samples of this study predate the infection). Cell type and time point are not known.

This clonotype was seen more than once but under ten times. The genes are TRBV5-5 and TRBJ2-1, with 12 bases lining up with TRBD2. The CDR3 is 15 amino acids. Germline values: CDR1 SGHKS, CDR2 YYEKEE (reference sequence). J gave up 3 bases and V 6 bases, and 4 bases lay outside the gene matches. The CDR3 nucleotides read TGTGCCAGCACCCTAGCGGGAGGGATCTACAATGAGCAGTTCTTC. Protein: CASTLAGGIYNEQFF.

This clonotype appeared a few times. CDR3 nucleotides: TGTGCCAGCAGTGCGGGACTAGTTTATGAGCAGTTCTTC. As protein: CASSAGLVYEQFF. V and J are TRBV6-5 and TRBJ2-1; 8 nucleotides match TRBD2. Germline assignment: CDR1 MNHEY and CDR2 SVGAGI. The CDR3 length is 13 residues. V lost 5 bases, J lost 8 bases, and 5 bases stayed unmatched.

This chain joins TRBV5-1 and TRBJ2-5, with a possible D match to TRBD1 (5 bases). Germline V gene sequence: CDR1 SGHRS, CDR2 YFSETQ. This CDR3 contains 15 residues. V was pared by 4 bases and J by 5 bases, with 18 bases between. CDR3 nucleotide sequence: TGCGCCAGCAGCGTCTCAGGGCCAGGTCGGGAGACCCAGTACTTC. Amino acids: CASSVSGPGRETQYF. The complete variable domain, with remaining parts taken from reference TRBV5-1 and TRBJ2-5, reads KAGVTQTPRYLIKTRGQQVTLSCSPISGHRSVSWYQQTPGQGLQFLFEYFSETQRNKGNFPGRFSGRQFSNSRSEMNVSTLELGDSALYLCASSVSGPGRETQYFGPGTRLLVL.

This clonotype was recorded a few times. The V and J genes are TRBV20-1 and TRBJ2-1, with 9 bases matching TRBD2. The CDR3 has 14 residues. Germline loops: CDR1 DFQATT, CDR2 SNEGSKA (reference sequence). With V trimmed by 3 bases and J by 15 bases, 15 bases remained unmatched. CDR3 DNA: TGCAGTGCTAGTGCCCCGACTAGCGGCCTGGGGGTGTTCTTC. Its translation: CSASAPTSGLGVFF.

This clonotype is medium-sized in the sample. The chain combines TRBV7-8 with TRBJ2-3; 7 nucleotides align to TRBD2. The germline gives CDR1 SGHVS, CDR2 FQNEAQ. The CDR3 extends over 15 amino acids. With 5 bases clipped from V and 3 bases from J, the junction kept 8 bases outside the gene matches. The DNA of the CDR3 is TGTGCCAGCAGCCCCAGAAATAGCGGGACAGATACGCAGTATTTT. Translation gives CASSPRNSGTDTQYF.

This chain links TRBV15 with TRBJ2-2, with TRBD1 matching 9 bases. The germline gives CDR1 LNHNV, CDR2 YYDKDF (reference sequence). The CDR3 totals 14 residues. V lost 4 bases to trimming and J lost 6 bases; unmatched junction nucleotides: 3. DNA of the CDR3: TGTGCCACCAGCATTAGACAGGGGGCCGGGGAGCTGTTTTTT. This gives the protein CATSIRQGAGELFF.

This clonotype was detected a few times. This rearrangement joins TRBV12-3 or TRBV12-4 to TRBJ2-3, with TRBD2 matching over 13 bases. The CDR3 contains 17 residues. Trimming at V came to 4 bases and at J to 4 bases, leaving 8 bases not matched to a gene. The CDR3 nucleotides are TGTGCCAGCAGTTCCTCTGGACTAGCGGGAGCTGCAGATACGCAGTATTTT. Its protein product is CASSSSGLAGAADTQYF.

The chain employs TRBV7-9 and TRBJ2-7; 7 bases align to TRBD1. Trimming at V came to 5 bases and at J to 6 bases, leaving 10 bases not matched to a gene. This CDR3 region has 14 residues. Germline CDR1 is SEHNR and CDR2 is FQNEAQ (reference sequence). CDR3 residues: CASSQAQGTGEQYF. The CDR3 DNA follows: TGTGCCAGCAGCCAGGCACAGGGGACGGGCGAGCAGTACTTC.

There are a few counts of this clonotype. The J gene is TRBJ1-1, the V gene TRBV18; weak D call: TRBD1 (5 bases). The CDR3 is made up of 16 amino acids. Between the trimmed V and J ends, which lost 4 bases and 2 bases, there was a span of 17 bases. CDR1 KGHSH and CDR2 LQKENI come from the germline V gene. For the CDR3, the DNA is TGTGCCAGCTCACTAGAACTGACCGGGGCCAACACTGAAGCTTTCTTT. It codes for CASSLELTGANTEAFF.

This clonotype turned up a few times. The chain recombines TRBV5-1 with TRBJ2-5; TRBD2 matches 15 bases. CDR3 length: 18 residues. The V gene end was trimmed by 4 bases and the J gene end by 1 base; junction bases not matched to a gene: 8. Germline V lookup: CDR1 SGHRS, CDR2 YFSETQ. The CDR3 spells CASSTRTSGGASQETQYF. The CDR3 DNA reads TGCGCCAGCAGCACCCGGACTAGCGGGGGGGCTAGCCAAGAGACCCAGTACTTC.

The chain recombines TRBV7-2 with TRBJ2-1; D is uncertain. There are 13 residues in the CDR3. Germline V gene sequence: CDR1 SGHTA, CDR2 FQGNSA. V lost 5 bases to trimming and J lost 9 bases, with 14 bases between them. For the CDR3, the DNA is TGTGCCAGCAGCAACCCGAACATGGGTGAGCAGTTCTTC. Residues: CASSNPNMGEQFF.

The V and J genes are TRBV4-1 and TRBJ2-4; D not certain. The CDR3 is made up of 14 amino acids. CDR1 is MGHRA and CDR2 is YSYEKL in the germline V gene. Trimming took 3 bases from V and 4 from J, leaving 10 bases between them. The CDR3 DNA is TGCGCCAGCAGCCACCCGCTACTAAAAAACATTCAGTACTTC. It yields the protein CASSHPLLKNIQYF.

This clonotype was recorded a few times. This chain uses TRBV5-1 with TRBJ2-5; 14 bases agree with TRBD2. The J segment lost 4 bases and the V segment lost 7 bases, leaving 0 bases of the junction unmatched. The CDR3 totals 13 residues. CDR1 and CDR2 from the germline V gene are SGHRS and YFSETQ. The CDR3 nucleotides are TGCGCCAGCGGGACTAGCGGGGGAGAGACCCAGTACTTC. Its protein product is CASGTSGGETQYF.

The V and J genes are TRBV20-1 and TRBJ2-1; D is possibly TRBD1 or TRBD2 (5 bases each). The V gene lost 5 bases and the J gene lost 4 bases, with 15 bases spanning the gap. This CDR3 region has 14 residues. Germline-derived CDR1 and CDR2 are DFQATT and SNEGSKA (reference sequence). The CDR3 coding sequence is TGCAGTGCTTTCCATACCGGGGCTTACAATGAGCAGTTCTTC. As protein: CSAFHTGAYNEQFF.

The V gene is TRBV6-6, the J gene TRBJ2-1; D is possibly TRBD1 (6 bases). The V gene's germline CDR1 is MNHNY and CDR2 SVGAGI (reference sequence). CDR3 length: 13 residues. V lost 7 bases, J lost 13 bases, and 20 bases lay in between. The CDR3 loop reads CASTSGEFLPQFF. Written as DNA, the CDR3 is TGTGCCAGCACCTCAGGGGAGTTCCTGCCCCAGTTCTTC.

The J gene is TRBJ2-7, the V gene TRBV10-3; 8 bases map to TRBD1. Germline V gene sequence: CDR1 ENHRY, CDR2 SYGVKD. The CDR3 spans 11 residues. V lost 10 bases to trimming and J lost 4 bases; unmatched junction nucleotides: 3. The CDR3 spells CATGQDYEQYF. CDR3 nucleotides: TGTGCCACGGGACAGGATTACGAGCAGTACTTC.

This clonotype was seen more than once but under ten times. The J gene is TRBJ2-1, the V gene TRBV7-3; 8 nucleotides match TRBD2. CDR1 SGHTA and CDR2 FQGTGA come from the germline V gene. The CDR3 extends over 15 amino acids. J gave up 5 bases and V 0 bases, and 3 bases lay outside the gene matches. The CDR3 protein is CASSLTSGSHNEQFF. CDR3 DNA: TGTGCCAGCAGCTTAACAAGCGGGAGCCACAATGAGCAGTTCTTC.

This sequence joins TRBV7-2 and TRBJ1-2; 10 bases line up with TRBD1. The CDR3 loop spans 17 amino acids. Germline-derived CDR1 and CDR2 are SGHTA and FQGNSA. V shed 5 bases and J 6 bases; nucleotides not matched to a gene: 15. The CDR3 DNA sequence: TGTGCCAGCAGCAGAATCCCCCCGGGACAGGGGAGGAATGGCTACACCTTC. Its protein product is CASSRIPPGQGRNGYTF.

The CDR3 loop is CSASPAAGNTIYF. As DNA, the CDR3 is TGCAGTGCTAGTCCCGCAGCTGGAAACACCATATATTTT. V gene TRBV20-1 combines with J gene TRBJ1-3, with D unclear. V lost 3 bases and J 2 bases, leaving 8 bases between the germline ends. Germline V lookup: CDR1 DFQATT, CDR2 SNEGSKA (reference sequence). This CDR3 region has 13 residues.

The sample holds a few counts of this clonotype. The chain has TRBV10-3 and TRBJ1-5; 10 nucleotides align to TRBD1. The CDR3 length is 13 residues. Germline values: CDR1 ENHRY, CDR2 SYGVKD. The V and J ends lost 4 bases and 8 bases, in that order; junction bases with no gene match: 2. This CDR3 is CAISGTGGEPQHF. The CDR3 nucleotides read TGTGCCATCAGTGGGACAGGGGGAGAGCCCCAGCATTTT.

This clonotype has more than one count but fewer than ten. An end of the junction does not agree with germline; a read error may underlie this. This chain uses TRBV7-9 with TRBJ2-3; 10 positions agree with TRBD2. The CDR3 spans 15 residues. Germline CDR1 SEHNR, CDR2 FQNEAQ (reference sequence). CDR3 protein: CASSLAGVPTDTQYF. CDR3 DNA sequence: TGTGCCAGCAGCCTAGCGGGGGTACCCACAGATACGCAGTATTTT.

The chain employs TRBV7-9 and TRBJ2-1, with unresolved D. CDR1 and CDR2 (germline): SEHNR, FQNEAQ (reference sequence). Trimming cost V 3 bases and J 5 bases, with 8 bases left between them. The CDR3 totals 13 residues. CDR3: CASSFTVNNEQFF. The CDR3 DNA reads TGTGCCAGCAGCTTCACAGTTAACAATGAGCAGTTCTTC.

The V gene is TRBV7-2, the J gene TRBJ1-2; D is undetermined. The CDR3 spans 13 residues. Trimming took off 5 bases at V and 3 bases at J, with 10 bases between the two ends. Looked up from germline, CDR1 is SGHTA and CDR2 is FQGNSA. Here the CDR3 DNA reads TGTGCCAGCAGCCCACCCGGGGACTATGGCTACACCTTC. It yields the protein CASSPPGDYGYTF.

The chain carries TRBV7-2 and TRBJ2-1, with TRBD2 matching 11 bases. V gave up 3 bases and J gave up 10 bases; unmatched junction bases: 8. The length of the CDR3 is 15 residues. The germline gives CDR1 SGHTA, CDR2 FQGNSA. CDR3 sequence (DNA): TGTGCCAGCAGCTTTAGCGGGAGGGCCGGGAGAGAGCAGTTCTTC. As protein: CASSFSGRAGREQFF.

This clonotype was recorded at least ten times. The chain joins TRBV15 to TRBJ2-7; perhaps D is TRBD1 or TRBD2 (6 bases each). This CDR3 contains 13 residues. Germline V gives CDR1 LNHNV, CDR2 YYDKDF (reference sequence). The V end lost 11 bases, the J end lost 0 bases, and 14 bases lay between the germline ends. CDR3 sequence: CAGGQKSSYEQYF. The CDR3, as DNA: TGTGCCGGGGGGCAGAAGAGCTCCTACGAGCAGTACTTC. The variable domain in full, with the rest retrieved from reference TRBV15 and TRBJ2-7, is DAMVIQNPRYQVTQFGKPVTLSCSQTLNHNVMYWYQQKSSQAPKLLFHYYDKDFNNEADTPDNFQSRRPNTSFCFLDIRSPGLGDTAMYLCAGGQKSSYEQYFGPGTRLTVT.